Shown below are 23 T cell receptor beta chains from a single sample sequenced in a study of OX40 agonist ivuxolimab in advanced cancers. Library preparation was by the immunoSEQ multiplex PCR assay. TCRdb carries this immuneACCESS record with in-frame sequences only. Its versions omit some clonotypes, under half of them owing to an unresolved V gene in the studies checked, with the rest unexplained. The sample table holds about 110,000 clones, of which less than 95% were seen once. Approximately 0.52% of the sample comes from the top ten. This sample comprised CD4+ or CD8+ T cells sorted from blood, obtained in a trial of the OX40 agonist ivuxolimab. The receptors here all came from an adult with an advanced solid tumor such as melanoma, head and neck, liver or kidney cancer.

J is TRBJ2-1 and V is TRBV10-3, with 8 bases aligning to TRBD1. Germline V gives CDR1 ENHRY, CDR2 SYGVKD. J gave up 8 bases and V 10 bases, and 19 bases lay outside the gene matches. The CDR3 is 16 residues long. CDR3 protein: CATERGTGPLGDEQFF. CDR3 coding DNA: TGTGCCACCGAACGCGGGACAGGCCCCTTAGGGGATGAGCAGTTCTTC.

The chain is built from TRBV29-1 and TRBJ1-4; D gene uncertain. This CDR3 is built from 12 residues. Between the trimmed V and J ends, which lost 5 bases and 3 bases, there was a span of 7 bases. Germline-derived CDR1 and CDR2 are SQVTM and ANQGSEA. CDR3: CSVLDPNEKLFF. The CDR3 DNA reads as TGCAGCGTTCTAGATCCTAATGAAAAACTGTTTTTT.

This clone was recorded once. This chain uses TRBV6-5 with TRBJ2-4; 9 bases fit TRBD1. The CDR3 extends over 14 amino acids. Unmatched junction bases numbered 5, after V lost 6 bases and J lost 5 bases. CDR1 and CDR2 from the germline V gene are MNHEY and SVGAGI. CDR3: CASRTGTGQNIQYF. CDR3 DNA: TGTGCCAGCAGGACGGGGACAGGGCAAAACATTCAGTACTTC.

The chain carries TRBV6-1 and TRBJ2-7, with 9 bases matching TRBD2. Germline V gene lookup returns CDR1 MNHNS and CDR2 SASEGT. V was pared by 4 bases and J by 3 bases, with 13 bases of the junction left unmatched. The CDR3 is made up of 17 amino acids. CDR3 bases: TGTGCCAGCAGTGGGAGGGCGGGAGGGAAGCAAGGCTACGAGCAGTACTTC. Translating gives CASSGRAGGKQGYEQYF.

This clone was seen once. V usage is TRBV30 and J usage is TRBJ2-7, with D maybe TRBD1 (6 bases). The CDR3 sequence is 14 residues long. Germline V gene lookup returns CDR1 GTSNPN and CDR2 SVGIG (reference sequence). Between the trimmed V and J ends, which lost 0 bases and 2 bases, there was a span of 11 bases. The CDR3 region is CAWSVLGGPYEQYF. In DNA form, the CDR3 reads TGTGCCTGGAGTGTACTAGGGGGTCCCTACGAGCAGTACTTC. Drawing the rest from reference TRBV30 and TRBJ2-7, the complete variable domain is SQTIHQWPATLVQPVGSPLSLECTVEGTSNPNLYWYRQAAGRGLQLLFYSVGIGQISSEVPQNLSASRPQDRQFILSSKKLLLSDSGFYLCAWSVLGGPYEQYFGPGTRLTVT.

The CDR3 sequence is CASSLGRGASGNEQFF. The CDR3 bases are TGTGCCAGCAGCTTAGGGCGGGGGGCTTCGGGCAATGAGCAGTTCTTC. The V gene is TRBV11-3, the J gene TRBJ2-1; TRBD2 matches 8 bases. Unmatched junction bases numbered 8, after V lost 1 base and J lost 6 bases. Germline V gene sequence: CDR1 SGHNT, CDR2 YENEEA. The CDR3 contains 16 residues.

The V gene is TRBV6-5, the J gene TRBJ1-1, with D possibly matching TRBD1 (6 bases). The germline V gene has CDR1 MNHEY and CDR2 SVGAGI. The CDR3 is made up of 13 amino acids. Trimming removed 10 bases from V and 1 base from J, with 13 bases in between. The CDR3 here is CATGGAGNTEAFF. The CDR3 DNA reads as TGTGCCACCGGGGGCGCGGGGAACACTGAAGCTTTCTTT.

CDR3 sequence: CASSASIWEQYF. CDR3 bases: TGTGCCAGCAGCGCCTCTATTTGGGAGCAGTACTTC. This sequence joins TRBV11-2 and TRBJ2-7; D not certain. Looked up from germline, CDR1 is SGHAT and CDR2 is FQNNGV. V lost 5 bases and J 7 bases, leaving 12 bases between the germline ends. This CDR3 region has 12 residues. The variable domain in full, with the rest retrieved from reference TRBV11-2 and TRBJ2-7, is EAGVAQSPRYKIIEKRQSVAFWCNPISGHATLYWYQQILGQGPKLLIQFQNNGVVDDSQLPKDRFSAERLKGVDSTLKIQPAKLEDSAVYLCASSASIWEQYFGPGTRLTVT.

V usage is TRBV19 and J usage is TRBJ1-5, with D unresolved. CDR3 length: 14 amino acids. Between the trimmed V and J ends, which lost 2 bases and 0 bases, there was a span of 5 bases. Germline CDR1 LNHDA, CDR2 SQIVND (reference sequence). CDR3 sequence: CASSISPSNQPQHF. The CDR3 region has the DNA TGTGCCAGTAGTATAAGCCCTAGCAATCAGCCCCAGCATTTT. Full variable domain (rest looked up from reference TRBV19 and TRBJ1-5): DGGITQSPKYLFRKEGQNVTLSCEQNLNHDAMYWYRQDPGQGLRLIYYSQIVNDFQKGDIAEGYSVSREKKESFPLTVTSAQKNPTAFYLCASSISPSNQPQHFGDGTRLSIL.

The V and J genes are TRBV10-3 and TRBJ2-1; 7 bases map to TRBD2. The CDR3 is 15 residues long. Germline V gene sequence: CDR1 ENHRY, CDR2 SYGVKD. V shed 7 bases and J 4 bases; nucleotides not matched to a gene: 10. CDR3 region: CAIKGPEGGYNEQFF. In DNA form, the CDR3 reads TGTGCCATCAAAGGCCCCGAGGGAGGGTACAATGAGCAGTTCTTC.

The chain couples TRBV19 to TRBJ2-6; D is ambiguous. In germline, CDR1 is LNHDA, CDR2 SQIVND (reference sequence). V gave up 3 bases and J gave up 4 bases, with 16 bases separating them. CDR3 length: 17 amino acids. The chain's CDR3 is CASSIRRAAGGANVLTF. CDR3 bases: TGTGCCAGTAGTATCCGAAGGGCCGCCGGAGGGGCCAACGTCCTGACTTTC.

The V call is TRBV2, the J call TRBJ2-3; no definite D call. The CDR3 runs 14 residues. The germline gives CDR1 SNHLY, CDR2 FYNNEI. The V and J ends lost 6 bases and 0 bases respectively, with 10 bases between them. The CDR3 DNA follows: TGTGCCAGCAGGAGCCTCATTAGCACAGATACGCAGTATTTT. Its translation is CASRSLISTDTQYF.

The chain uses TRBV5-1 and TRBJ2-5; 13 bases are a match to TRBD2. The ends lost 4 bases at V and 5 bases at J; junction bases unmatched: 8. This CDR3 has 16 amino acids. Germline V gene lookup returns CDR1 SGHRS and CDR2 YFSETQ. The CDR3 bases are TGCGCCAGCAGCGTCACTAGCGGGGGGGCGGGCGAGACCCAGTACTTC. Its translation: CASSVTSGGAGETQYF.

This chain uses TRBV14 with TRBJ1-1; 7 nucleotides agree with TRBD1. The CDR3 is 15 amino acids. CDR1 is SGHDN and CDR2 is FVKESK in the germline V gene. V gave up 4 bases and J gave up 1 base; unmatched junction bases: 6. CDR3 nucleotides: TGTGCCAGCAGCCCCCTTGGACAGGCGAACACTGAAGCTTTCTTT. Its protein is CASSPLGQANTEAFF.

The genes are TRBV7-2 and TRBJ2-1; TRBD1 is a possible D gene (5 bases). The length of the CDR3 is 14 residues. V dropped 5 bases and J dropped 0 bases, with 8 bases sitting between them. Germline CDR1 reads SGHTA; CDR2 reads FQGNSA. The CDR3 bases are TGTGCCAGCAGCCCCCAGGGCTCCTACAATGAGCAGTTCTTC. This encodes CASSPQGSYNEQFF. Complete variable domain (other parts from reference TRBV7-2 and TRBJ2-1): GAGVSQSPSNKVTEKGKDVELRCDPISGHTALYWYRQSLGQGLEFLIYFQGNSAPDKSGLPSDRFSAERTGGSVSTLTIQRTQQEDSAVYLCASSPQGSYNEQFFGPGTRLTVL.

V usage is TRBV6-5 and J usage is TRBJ2-6; D remains unclear. CDR3 length: 15 residues. V was pared by 6 bases and J by 0 bases, with 9 bases between. Germline CDR1 is MNHEY and CDR2 is SVGAGI. The CDR3 coding sequence is TGTGCCAGCAGCTCCAGAAGCTCTGGGGCCAACGTCCTGACTTTC. Residues: CASSSRSSGANVLTF.

This chain joins TRBV10-1 and TRBJ1-1, with 12 positions matching TRBD1. CDR1 and CDR2 from the germline V gene are WNHNN and SYGVQD (reference sequence). The J segment lost 2 bases and the V segment lost 3 bases, leaving 1 base of the junction unmatched. CDR3 length: 15 amino acids. The CDR3 DNA sequence: TGCGCCAGCAGTGACGGGACAGGGGGCAACACTGAAGCTTTCTTT. This encodes CASSDGTGGNTEAFF.

The chain has TRBV4-2 and TRBJ1-4; D gene ambiguous. Per the germline V gene, CDR1 is LGHNA and CDR2 is YNFKEQ. The length of the CDR3 is 19 residues. Between the trimmed V and J ends, which lost 0 bases and 0 bases, there was a span of 17 bases. The CDR3 reads CASSQDISAAAATNEKLFF. The CDR3 DNA reads as TGTGCCAGCAGCCAAGATATCTCAGCCGCCGCCGCAACTAATGAAAAACTGTTTTTT.

This chain uses TRBV11-2 with TRBJ1-2; no firm D call. From germline, CDR1 is SGHAT and CDR2 FQNNGV. The CDR3 length is 12 residues. V was trimmed by 1 base and J by 8 bases, leaving 8 bases between them. CDR3 residues: CASSLVGWGYTF. In DNA, the CDR3 is TGTGCCAGCAGCTTAGTGGGTTGGGGCTACACCTTC.

This clone was recorded once. The rearrangement joins TRBV6-5 to TRBJ1-6; possible D gene TRBD1, 6 bases. Trimming left V 2 bases short and J 14 bases short, with 13 bases between. Germline V gene lookup returns CDR1 MNHEY and CDR2 SVGAGI. The CDR3 contains 13 residues. DNA for the CDR3: TGTGCCAGCAGTTACGCACAGGGACCGACCCTCCACTTT. Its translation: CASSYAQGPTLHF.

V and J are TRBV30 and TRBJ2-3; no firm D call. CDR3 length: 13 amino acids. Germline CDR1 GTSNPN, CDR2 SVGIG (reference sequence). Trimming stripped 0 bases from V and 3 bases from J, with 7 bases between. Here the CDR3 DNA reads TGTGCCTGGAGTGTGGATAGGACAGATACGCAGTATTTT. The encoded protein is CAWSVDRTDTQYF.

CDR3 amino acids: CATTKQGRNTEAFF. The DNA of the CDR3 is TGTGCCACCACCAAACAGGGTCGGAACACTGAAGCTTTCTTT. The chain has TRBV27 and TRBJ1-1; TRBD1 might be the D (6 bases). This CDR3 spans 14 amino acids. V lost 10 bases, J lost 1 base, and 16 bases lay in between. Germline CDR1 MNHEY, CDR2 SMNVEV (reference sequence).

V is TRBV9 and J is TRBJ1-2; D possibly corresponds to TRBD1 (6 bases). V was trimmed by 1 base and J by 7 bases, leaving 23 bases between them. Per the germline V gene, CDR1 is SGDLS and CDR2 is YYNGEE. The CDR3 loop spans 17 amino acids. CDR3 loop: CASSVLGRAGDGSGYTF. The CDR3 DNA sequence: TGTGCCAGCAGCGTATTGGGTCGGGCAGGGGACGGTTCTGGCTACACCTTC.